The T cell receptor beta chain described here comes from a study of T cells after yellow fever vaccination. Overall study findings and caveats: A secondary response was less intense yet reached its peak sooner, at day 5 versus 15. Contaminating bulk clonotypes could be abundant in FACS-sorted repertoires. A minor fraction of clonotypes spanned both CD4 and CD8 compartments.

Conversion of TCR transcripts into cDNA relied on 5'RACE template switching, which added a universal primer site and UMIs. In TCRdb, the 5' RACE reads were re-called with MiXCR into one record per CDR3 protein. This table holds some 400,000 distinct CDR3 sequences, around 20% found once. This clonotype was seen a handful of times. Its specificity is unknown. Trimming took 5 bases from V and 3 from J, leaving 10 bases between them. This CDR3 has 13 amino acids. CDR1 LNHDA and CDR2 SQIVND come from the germline V gene (reference sequence). This TCR derives from a young man who received the YFV17D yellow fever vaccine. J is TRBJ1-1 and V is TRBV19; D is unresolved. The sequencing here drew on PBMCs, taken before the yellow fever booster vaccination. CDR3 nucleotides: TGTGCCAGTAGTCAAGCCGAGTACACTGAAGCTTTCTTT. It is translated as CASSQAEYTEAFF.